Given below is one TCR beta chain in context. The germline V and J ends were trimmed by 0 bases and 4 bases, with 15 bases remaining between them. This CDR3 is 16 amino acids long. Germline V CDR1 and CDR2: LGHNT, FRNRAP. This entry belongs to a study of blood T cell repertoires in COVID-19. Study-level information: The United States, Italy and Spain supplied acute and convalescent COVID-19 samples. The analysed material was cDNA or gDNA that came from T cells, B-cell-depleted T cells, or PBMCs.

Seattle-derived patients entered the study during active infection and were followed longitudinally. Original methodology: How many nucleated cells were present was estimated from reference gene primer amplification. Sequencing was performed with immunoSEQ multiplex PCR; in TCRdb, only in-frame clones are kept and a portion is missing. D and trimming were read from the DNA, whereas the V and J calls and clone size are those reported in that table. The table shows 150,000 to 200,000 clones, with roughly 80% occurring only once. The rearrangement joins TRBV12-5 to TRBJ1-1, with a possible D match to TRBD1 (5 bases). The sample was peripheral blood. The receptor was isolated from a woman in her 70s with COVID-19, enrolled during active disease. The CDR3, as DNA: TGTGCTAGTGGTTTGGTCGCGATGGGGGGTACCACTGAAGCTTTCTTT. It encodes CASGLVAMGGTTEAFF.